A few counts support the clone carrying this TCR beta chain. Its target is unknown. This sample is drawn from a study of blood T cells in healthy people across ages. Study-wide results and caveats: There were more naive CD4+ cells and higher diversity in long-lived donors than in aged donors.

Together with a sample-barcoded 5' primer, a J-beta primer mix was included in a second PCR lasting about 6 to 11 cycles. A single record per CDR3 protein comes from TCRdb applying MiXCR to the 5' RACE reads. In the table there are around 940,000 distinct CDR3 sequences, approximately 50% of which are singletons. Each sample used at least 6.5 million PBMCs. Germline CDR1 reads SQVTM; CDR2 reads ANQGSEA. V lost 4 bases to trimming and J lost 0 bases, with 23 bases between them. The CDR3 runs to 18 residues. V gene TRBV29-1 combines with J gene TRBJ2-3, with D possibly being TRBD2 (6 bases). The sequence derives from a woman in her sixties in good health. The source material was blood. The DNA for the CDR3 is TGCAGCGTTGTGCTAGTTGGAGTGGGAGGTACCAGCACAGATACGCAGTATTTT. This codes for CSVVLVGVGGTSTDTQYF.